This T cell receptor beta chain came from a study of circulating CD8 cells and anti-PD-1 response in melanoma. Study context: About 45% of the 13 patients had prior targeted therapy or immunotherapy; seven did not. Study-wide results and limits: Tumor reactivity was tested by peptide assays on expanded sorted subsets. PD-1 and DPOS subsets showed similar, higher clonality than DNEG.

Germline CDR1 reads KGHDR; CDR2 reads SFDVKD. The CDR3 extends over 17 amino acids. V gave up 3 bases and J gave up 4 bases; unmatched junction bases: 9. This clonotype is labeled as medium-sized. Its target is unknown. Four subsets defined by PD-1 and/or TIGIT were sorted from live CD3+CD8+TCRalphabeta+ cells. TCR libraries were prepared from around 15 ng of total RNA with the QIAseq Immune Repertoire TCR panel. TCRdb fed the reads into MiXCR, producing one record per CDR3 protein. The sample shows about 650 distinct CDR3 sequences, 8% to 9.5% of them seen only once. The receptor was isolated from a human donor with melanoma. The sequences come from CD8+ T cells from PBMCs, collected at baseline or after one month of anti-PD-1 therapy (not recorded which). The genes are TRBV24-1 and TRBJ2-1; 9 bases match TRBD2. This CDR3 reads CATSDRLSGGSYNEQFF. CDR3 in DNA: TGTGCCACCAGTGATCGACTTAGCGGGGGTTCTTACAATGAGCAGTTCTTC.